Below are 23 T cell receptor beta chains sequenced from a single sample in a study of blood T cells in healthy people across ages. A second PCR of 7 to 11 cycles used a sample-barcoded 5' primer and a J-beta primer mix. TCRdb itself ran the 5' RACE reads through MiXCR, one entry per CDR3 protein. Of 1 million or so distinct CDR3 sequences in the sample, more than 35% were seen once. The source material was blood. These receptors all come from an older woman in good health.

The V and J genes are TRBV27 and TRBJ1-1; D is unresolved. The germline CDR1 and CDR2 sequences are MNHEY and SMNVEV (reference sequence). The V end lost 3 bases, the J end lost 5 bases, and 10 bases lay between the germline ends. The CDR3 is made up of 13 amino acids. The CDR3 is CASSFGLKTEAFF. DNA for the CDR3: TGTGCCAGCAGTTTCGGGCTTAAGACTGAAGCTTTCTTT.

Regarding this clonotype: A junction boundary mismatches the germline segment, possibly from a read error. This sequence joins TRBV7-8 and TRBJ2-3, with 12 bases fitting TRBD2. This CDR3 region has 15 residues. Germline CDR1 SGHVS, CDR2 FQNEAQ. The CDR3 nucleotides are TGTGCCAGCAGCATAACTAGCGGGAGGATAGATGCGCAGTATTTT. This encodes CASSITSGRIDAQYF.

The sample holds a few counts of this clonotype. The DNA of the CDR3 is TGTGCCAGCAGTTTAGACGGCGGGTGGGAGCTGTTTTTT. Translation: CASSLDGGWELFF. The V gene is TRBV12-3 or TRBV12-4, the J gene TRBJ2-2; possible D gene TRBD2, 5 bases. CDR3 size: 13 residues. The V end was cut by 1 base, the J end by 9 bases, with 9 bases between.

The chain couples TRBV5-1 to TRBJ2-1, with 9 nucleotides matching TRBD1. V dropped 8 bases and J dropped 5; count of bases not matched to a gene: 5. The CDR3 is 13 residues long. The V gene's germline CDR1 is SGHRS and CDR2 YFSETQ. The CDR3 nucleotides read TGCGCCAGTAAAGGACAGGGGCACAATGAGCAGTTCTTC. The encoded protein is CASKGQGHNEQFF.

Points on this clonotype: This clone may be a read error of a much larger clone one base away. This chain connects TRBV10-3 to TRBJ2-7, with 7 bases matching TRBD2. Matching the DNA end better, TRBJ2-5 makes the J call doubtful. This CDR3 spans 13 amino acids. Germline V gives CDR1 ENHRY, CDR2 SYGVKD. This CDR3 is CAMLRKPGGTQYF. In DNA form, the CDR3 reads TGTGCCATGTTACGGAAACCGGGGGGGACCCAGTACTTC.

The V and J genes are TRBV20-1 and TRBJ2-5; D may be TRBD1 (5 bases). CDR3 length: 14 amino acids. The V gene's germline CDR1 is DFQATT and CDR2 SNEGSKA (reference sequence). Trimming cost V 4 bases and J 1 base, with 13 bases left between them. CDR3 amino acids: CSANPRARQETQYF. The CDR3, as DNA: TGCAGTGCTAACCCCAGGGCCCGCCAAGAGACCCAGTACTTC.

The CDR3 nucleotides read TGTGCCAGCAGTTACTTGTCCAGGGAGGAGACCCAGTACTTC. Translated, it gives CASSYLSREETQYF. V and J are TRBV6-5 and TRBJ2-5; possibly TRBD1 or TRBD2 for D (5 bases each). V lost 1 base to trimming and J lost 5 bases, with 11 bases between them. Germline-derived CDR1 and CDR2 are MNHEY and SVGAGI. This CDR3 has 14 residues.

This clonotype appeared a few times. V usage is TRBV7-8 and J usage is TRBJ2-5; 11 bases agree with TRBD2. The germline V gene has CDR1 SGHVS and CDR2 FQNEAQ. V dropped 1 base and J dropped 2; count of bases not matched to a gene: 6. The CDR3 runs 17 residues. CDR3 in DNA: TGTGCCAGCAGCTTAGGATTGACTAGCGGGGTACAAGAGACCCAGTACTTC. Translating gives CASSLGLTSGVQETQYF. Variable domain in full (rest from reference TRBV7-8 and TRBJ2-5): GAGVSQSPRYKVAKRGQDVALRCDPISGHVSLFWYQQALGQGPEFLTYFQNEAQLDKSGLPSDRFFAERPEGSVSTLKIQRTQQEDSAVYLCASSLGLTSGVQETQYFGPGTRLLVL.

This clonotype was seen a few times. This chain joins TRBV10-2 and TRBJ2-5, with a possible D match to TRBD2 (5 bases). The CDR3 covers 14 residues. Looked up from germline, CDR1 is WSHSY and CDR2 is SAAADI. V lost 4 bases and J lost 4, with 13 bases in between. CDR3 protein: CASSGRVRGETQYF. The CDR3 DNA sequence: TGCGCCAGCAGTGGAAGGGTACGGGGAGAGACCCAGTACTTC.

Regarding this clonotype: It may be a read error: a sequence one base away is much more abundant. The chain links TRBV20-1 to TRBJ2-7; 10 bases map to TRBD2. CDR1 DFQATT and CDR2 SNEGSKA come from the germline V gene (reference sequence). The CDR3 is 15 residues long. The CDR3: CSAGDPTSGTGEQYF. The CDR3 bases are TGCAGTGCTGGAGACCCAACTAGCGGGACGGGCGAGCAGTACTTC.

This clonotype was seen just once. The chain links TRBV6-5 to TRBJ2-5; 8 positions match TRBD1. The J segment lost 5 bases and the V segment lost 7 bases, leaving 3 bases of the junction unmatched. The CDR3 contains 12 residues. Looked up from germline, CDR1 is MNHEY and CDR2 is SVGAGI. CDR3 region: CASNRDRETQYF. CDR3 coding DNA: TGTGCCAGCAACAGGGACAGGGAGACCCAGTACTTC.

Written as DNA, the CDR3 is TGTGCCAGCGTTGGGGGTAACACTGAAGCTTTCTTT. Translating gives CASVGGNTEAFF. V gene TRBV9 combines with J gene TRBJ1-1, with a weak D call TRBD1 (5 bases). V gave up 7 bases and J gave up 2 bases, with 9 bases separating them. Looked up from germline, CDR1 is SGDLS and CDR2 is YYNGEE. The CDR3 contains 12 residues.

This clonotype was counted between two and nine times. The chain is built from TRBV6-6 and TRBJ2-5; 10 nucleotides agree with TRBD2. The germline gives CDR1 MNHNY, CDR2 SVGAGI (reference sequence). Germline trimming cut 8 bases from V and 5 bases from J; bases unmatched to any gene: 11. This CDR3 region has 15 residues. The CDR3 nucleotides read TGTGCCAGCGGTCTAGCGGGGGCCCTCGTTGAGACCCAGTACTTC. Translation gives CASGLAGALVETQYF.

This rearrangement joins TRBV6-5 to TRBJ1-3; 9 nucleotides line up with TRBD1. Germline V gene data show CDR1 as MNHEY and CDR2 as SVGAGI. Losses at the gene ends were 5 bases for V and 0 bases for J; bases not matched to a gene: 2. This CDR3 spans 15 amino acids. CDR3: CASSGTGSSGNTIYF. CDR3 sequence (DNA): TGTGCCAGCAGTGGGACAGGGAGCTCTGGAAACACCATATATTTT.

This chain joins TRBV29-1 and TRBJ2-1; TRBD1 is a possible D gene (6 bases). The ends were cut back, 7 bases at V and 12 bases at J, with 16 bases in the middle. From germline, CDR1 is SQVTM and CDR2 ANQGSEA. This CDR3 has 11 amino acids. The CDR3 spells CSADSGLVQFF. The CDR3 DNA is TGCAGCGCGGACAGTGGGTTGGTGCAGTTCTTC.

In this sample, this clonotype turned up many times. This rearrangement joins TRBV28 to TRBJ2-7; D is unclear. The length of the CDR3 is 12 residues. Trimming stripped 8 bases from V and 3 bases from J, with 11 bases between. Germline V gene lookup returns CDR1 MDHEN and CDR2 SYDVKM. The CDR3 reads CASAFFNYEQYF. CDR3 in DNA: TGTGCCAGCGCGTTTTTTAACTACGAGCAGTACTTC.

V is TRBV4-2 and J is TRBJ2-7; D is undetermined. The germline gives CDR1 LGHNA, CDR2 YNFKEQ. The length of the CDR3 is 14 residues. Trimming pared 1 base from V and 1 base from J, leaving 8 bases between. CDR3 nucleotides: TGTGCCAGCAGCCAAGCACCAGCTTCCTACGAGCAGTACTTC. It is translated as CASSQAPASYEQYF.

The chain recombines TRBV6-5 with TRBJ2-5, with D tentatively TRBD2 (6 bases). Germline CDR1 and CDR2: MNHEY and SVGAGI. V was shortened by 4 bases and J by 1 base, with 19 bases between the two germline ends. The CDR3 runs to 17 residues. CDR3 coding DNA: TGTGCCAGCAGTTGGCATCGGGTAGCGGAGATCCAAGAGACCCAGTACTTC. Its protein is CASSWHRVAEIQETQYF.

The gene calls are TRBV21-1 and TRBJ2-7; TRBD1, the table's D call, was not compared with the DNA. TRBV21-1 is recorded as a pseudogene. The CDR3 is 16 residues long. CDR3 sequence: CASSKGGQGRSYEQYF. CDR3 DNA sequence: TGTGCCAGCAGCAAAGGGGGACAGGGGAGGTCCTACGAGCAGTACTTC.

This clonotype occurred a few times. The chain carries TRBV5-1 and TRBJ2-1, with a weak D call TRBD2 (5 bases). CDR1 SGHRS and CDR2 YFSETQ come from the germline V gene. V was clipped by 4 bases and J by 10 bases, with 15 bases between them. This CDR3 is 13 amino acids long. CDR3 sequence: CASSRRSGGEQFF. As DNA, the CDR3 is TGCGCCAGCAGCCGGAGGTCCGGCGGGGAGCAGTTCTTC. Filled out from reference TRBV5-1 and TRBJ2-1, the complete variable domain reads KAGVTQTPRYLIKTRGQQVTLSCSPISGHRSVSWYQQTPGQGLQFLFEYFSETQRNKGNFPGRFSGRQFSNSRSEMNVSTLELGDSALYLCASSRRSGGEQFFGPGTRLTVL.

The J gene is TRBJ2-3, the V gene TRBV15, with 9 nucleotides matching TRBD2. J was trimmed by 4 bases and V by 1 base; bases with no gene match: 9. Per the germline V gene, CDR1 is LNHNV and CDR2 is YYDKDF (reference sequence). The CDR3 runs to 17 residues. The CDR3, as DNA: TGTGCCACCAGCAGAGTTGGTAGCGGGAGTATCTCAGATACGCAGTATTTT. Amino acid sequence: CATSRVGSGSISDTQYF.

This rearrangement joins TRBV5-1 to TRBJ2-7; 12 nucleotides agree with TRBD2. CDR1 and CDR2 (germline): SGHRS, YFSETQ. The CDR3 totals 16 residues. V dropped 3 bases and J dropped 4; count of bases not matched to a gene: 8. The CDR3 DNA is TGCGCCAGCAGCTCCATGACTAGCGGGAGTGGATACGAGCAGTACTTC. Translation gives CASSSMTSGSGYEQYF.

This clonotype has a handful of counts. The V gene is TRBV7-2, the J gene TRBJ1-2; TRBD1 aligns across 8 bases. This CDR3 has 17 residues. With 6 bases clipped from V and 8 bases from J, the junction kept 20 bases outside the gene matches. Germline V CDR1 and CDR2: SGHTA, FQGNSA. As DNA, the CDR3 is TGTGCCAGCAGTACATACGGGACAGGCGCAACTTTGGGAGGCTACACCTTC. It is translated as CASSTYGTGATLGGYTF.